The clone carrying this T cell receptor (beta chain) has ten or more counts. The antigen remains unidentified. The protocol was immunoSEQ multiplex PCR, while the TCRdb copy is restricted to in-frame clones and leaves out a portion. The repertoire holds 60,000 to 75,000 clones, with 88% as singletons. This entry is derived from a study of OX40 agonist ivuxolimab in advanced cancers. On the study more broadly: Patients were dosed with the agonistic anti-OX40 (CD134) antibody ivuxolimab.

With baseline, cycle 4 day 1, and cycle 7 day 1 as timepoints, blood was sampled. Findings of the study overall: Not determined was the antigen specificity of the expanded peripheral T cells. More expanded clones were found, on average, in CD8+ than in CD4+ T cells.

V shed 0 bases, J shed 3 bases, and the junction held 5 bases outside the gene matches. CDR3 length: 16 residues. Germline assignment: CDR1 SGHRS and CDR2 YFSETQ. The sequence was obtained from an adult with an advanced solid tumor such as melanoma, head and neck, liver or kidney cancer. The source was CD4+ or CD8+ T cells sorted from blood, collected in a trial of the OX40 agonist ivuxolimab. The chain links TRBV5-1 to TRBJ2-5; 10 bases line up with TRBD2. DNA for the CDR3: TGCGCCAGCAGCTTGGAACTAGCGGGATTAAAAGAGACCCAGTACTTC. It specifies CASSLELAGLKETQYF.